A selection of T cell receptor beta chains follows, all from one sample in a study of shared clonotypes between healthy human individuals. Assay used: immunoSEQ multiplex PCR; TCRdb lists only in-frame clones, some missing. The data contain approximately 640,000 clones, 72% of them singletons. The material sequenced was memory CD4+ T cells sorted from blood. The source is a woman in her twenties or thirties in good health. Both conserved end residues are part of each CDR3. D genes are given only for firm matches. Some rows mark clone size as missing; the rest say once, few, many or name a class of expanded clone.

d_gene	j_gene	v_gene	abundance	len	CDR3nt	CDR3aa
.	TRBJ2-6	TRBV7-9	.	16	TGTGCCAGCAGCCCCGGAGGAGGGGCTGGGGCCAACGTCCTGACTTTC	CASSPGGGAGANVLTF
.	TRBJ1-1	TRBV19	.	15	TGTGCCAGTAGTATCGGAGGGGGGATGAACACTGAAGCTTTCTTT	CASSIGGGMNTEAFF
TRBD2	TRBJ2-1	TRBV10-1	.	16	TGCGCCAGCAGTGGTGTAGCGGGAGGGGTGGTCGATGAGCAGTTCTTC	CASSGVAGGVVDEQFF
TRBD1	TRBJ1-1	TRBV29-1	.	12	TGCAGCGGAGGACAGGGAACGATTGAAGCTTTCTTT	CSGGQGTIEAFF
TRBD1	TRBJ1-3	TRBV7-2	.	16	TGTGCCAGCAGCTTACAGGGGGCTTTAGGTGGAAACACCATATATTTT	CASSLQGALGGNTIYF
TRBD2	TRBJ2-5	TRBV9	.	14	TGTGCCAGCAGCGAGGGACTAGCTTTAGAGACCCAGTACTTC	CASSEGLALETQYF
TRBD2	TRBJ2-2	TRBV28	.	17	TGTGCCAGCAGCCCCCTCGGGACTAGCGGGGTGGGCGGGGAGCTGTTTTTT	CASSPLGTSGVGGELFF
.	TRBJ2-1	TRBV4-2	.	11	TGTGCCAGCAGCCAGCTCCATGAGCAGTTCTTC	CASSQLHEQFF
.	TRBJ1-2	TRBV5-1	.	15	TGCGCCAGCAGAATCTCCCGGGACACGGCCTATGGCTACACCTTC	CASRISRDTAYGYTF
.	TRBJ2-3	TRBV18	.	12	TGTGCCAGCTCACCAGACAGAGATACGCAGTATTTT	CASSPDRDTQYF
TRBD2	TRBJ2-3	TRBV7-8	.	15	TGTGCCAGCAGCTTAGGGGGACTAGACGGGGATACGCAGTATTTT	CASSLGGLDGDTQYF
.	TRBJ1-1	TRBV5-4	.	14	TGTGCCAGCAGCTTTGGCAACATGAACACTGAAGCTTTCTTT	CASSFGNMNTEAFF
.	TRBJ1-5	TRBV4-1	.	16	TGCGCCAGCAGCCAAGGACCGGTGGTGGGCAATCAGCCCCAGCATTTT	CASSQGPVVGNQPQHF
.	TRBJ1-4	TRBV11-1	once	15	TGTGCCAGCAGCCCTCGGGCACAGAGGAATGAAAAACTGTTTTTT	CASSPRAQRNEKLFF
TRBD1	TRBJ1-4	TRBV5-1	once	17	TGCGCCAGCAGCACCACCGGGACAGGGTGGACTAATGAAAAACTGTTTTTT	CASSTTGTGWTNEKLFF
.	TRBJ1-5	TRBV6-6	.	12	TGTGCCAGCAGTTACGGGTACCAGCCCCAGCATTTT	CASSYGYQPQHF
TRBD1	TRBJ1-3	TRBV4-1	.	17	TGCGCCAGCAGCAGACCCGGGACAGGGGTGGGAGGAAACACCATATATTTT	CASSRPGTGVGGNTIYF
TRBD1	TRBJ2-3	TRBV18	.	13	TGTGCCAGCTCACAGGGGGCCTCAGATACGCAGTATTTT	CASSQGASDTQYF
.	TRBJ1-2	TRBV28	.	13	TGTGCCAGCAGAGAGGCCAGCTCCTATGGCTACACCTTC	CASREASSYGYTF
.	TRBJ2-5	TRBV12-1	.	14	TGTGCCAGTTGGGTGGGGAGACCCCCAGAGACCCAGTACTTC	CASWVGRPPETQYF
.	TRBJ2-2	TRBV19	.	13	TGTGCCAGTAAAAGAGGGTTCGAGGGTGGACTGTTTTTT	CASKRGFEGGLFF
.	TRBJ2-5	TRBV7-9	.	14	TGTGCCAGCAGCTCGAACCTTGGCAAAGAGACCCAGTACTTC	CASSSNLGKETQYF
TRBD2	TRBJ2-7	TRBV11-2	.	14	TGTGCCAGCAGCTTAGGGACTAGCGCCTACGAGCAGTACTTC	CASSLGTSAYEQYF
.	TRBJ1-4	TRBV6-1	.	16	TGTGCCAGCAGTGATCACAGTCAATTGTCAACTGAAAAACTGTTTTTT	CASSDHSQLSTEKLFF
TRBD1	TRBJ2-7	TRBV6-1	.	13	TGTGCCAGCTCACAGGGGGCGCTGGGGGAGCAGTACTTC	CASSQGALGEQYF
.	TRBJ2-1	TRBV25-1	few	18	TGTGCCAGCAGTGAAAGAGGGGGAGCGGGAAGCTCCTACAATGAGCAGTTCTTC	CASSERGGAGSSYNEQFF
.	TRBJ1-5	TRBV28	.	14	TGTGCCAGCAGTTTAATGGCAGGGGAACAGCCCCAGCATTTT	CASSLMAGEQPQHF
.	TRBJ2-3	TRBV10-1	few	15	TGCGCCAGCAGTGAGTCGGGGTTAAGCACAGATACGCAGTATTTT	CASSESGLSTDTQYF
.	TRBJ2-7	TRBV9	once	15	TGTGCCAGCAGCGTAGGCCGGATGAGCTCCTACGAGCAGTACTTC	CASSVGRMSSYEQYF
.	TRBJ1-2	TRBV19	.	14	TGTGCCAGTACTCCGGGCAGGGAAAATGGTGGCTACACCTTC	CASTPGRENGGYTF
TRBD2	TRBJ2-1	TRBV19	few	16	TGTGCCAGTAGTCGGACTAGCGGAAAACCTTACAATGAGCAGTTCTTC	CASSRTSGKPYNEQFF
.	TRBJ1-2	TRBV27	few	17	TGTGCCAGTTGTTGCTCGCTAGTTCAGGGGACTAACTATGGCTACACCTTC	CASCCSLVQGTNYGYTF